One T cell receptor beta chain is described in this entry. Its antigen is not yet known. No much larger clonotype is one base removed from it; base qualities were not supplied. This sample was included in a study of preoperative IRX-2 immunotherapy in early breast cancer (dated by TCRdb to between 2018 and 2021). To prepare the library, the immunoSEQ multiplex PCR assay was applied. The table was pulled from immuneACCESS by TCRdb, which kept in-frame rearrangements only. Such tables lose some clones; where checked, under half of the loss comes from unresolved V genes, and the rest has no known cause. The sample contains about 43,000 clones, approximately 94% of them found a single time. 1.6% of the sample is held by the ten biggest clonotypes. The cysteine opens and the phenylalanine closes a CDR3 of 18 amino acids. The sequence is cut down to CDR3 DNA, 54 bases in frame from base 1. The germline V gene provides CDR1 SGHTA and CDR2 FQGNSA. Between the V and J ends, shortened by 0 bases and 2 bases respectively, the junction contains 17 bases.

This sample's treatment or condition label indicates: preoperative locoregional IRX-2 cytokine immunotherapy. The samples were obtained from a phase Ib study that tested preoperative, locoregional IRX-2 cytokine immunotherapy meant to prime immune responses. The donors were early-stage breast cancer patients who were given IRX-2 prior to surgery. The material sequenced was tumor tissue, taken after IRX-2 immunotherapy. The source is a human donor with breast cancer. Recombination connected TRBV7-2 to TRBJ2-1; the D call is possibly TRBD1 or TRBD2, each sharing 6 bases. The DNA sequence follows: TGTGCCAGCAGCTTAGCAGGGGGGCGGGCTAGCGCCTACAATGAGCAGTTCTTC. Its translation reads: CASSLAGGRASAYNEQFF. Extended through the reference TRBV7-2 and TRBJ2-1 proteins, this CDR3 yields the full variable domain: GAGVSQSPSNKVTEKGKDVELRCDPISGHTALYWYRQSLGQGLEFLIYFQGNSAPDKSGLPSDRFSAERTGGSVSTLTIQRTQQEDSAVYLCASSLAGGRASAYNEQFFGPGTRLTVL.